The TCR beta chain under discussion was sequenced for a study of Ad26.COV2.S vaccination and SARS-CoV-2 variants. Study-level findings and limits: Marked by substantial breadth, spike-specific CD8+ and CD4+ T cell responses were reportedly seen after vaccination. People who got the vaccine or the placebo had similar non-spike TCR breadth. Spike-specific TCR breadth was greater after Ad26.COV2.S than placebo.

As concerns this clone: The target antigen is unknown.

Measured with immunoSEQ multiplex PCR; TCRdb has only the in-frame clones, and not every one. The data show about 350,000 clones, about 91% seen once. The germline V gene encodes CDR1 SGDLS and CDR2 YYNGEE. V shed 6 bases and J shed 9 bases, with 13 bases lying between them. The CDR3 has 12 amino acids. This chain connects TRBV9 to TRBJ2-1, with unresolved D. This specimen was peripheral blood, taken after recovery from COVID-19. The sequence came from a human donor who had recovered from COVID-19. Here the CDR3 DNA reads TGTGCCAGCAACCAACCTAGGACTGAGCAGTTCTTC. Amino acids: CASNQPRTEQFF. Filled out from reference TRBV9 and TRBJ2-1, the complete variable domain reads DSGVTQTPKHLITATGQRVTLRCSPRSGDLSVYWYQQSLDQGLQFLIQYYNGEERAKGNILERFSAQQFPDLHSELNLSSLELGDSALYFCASNQPRTEQFFGPGTRLTVL.